A single sample gave rise to the 7 T cell receptor beta chains below, sequenced in a study of blood T cell repertoires in COVID-19. Sequencing used immunoSEQ multiplex PCR; TCRdb keeps in-frame clones, though not all of them. The sample lists around 280,000 clones; roughly 91% were seen once. Specimen: peripheral blood. These receptors all stem from a woman younger than 45 with COVID-19, enrolled during active disease.

The chain couples TRBV28 to TRBJ1-2; D gene uncertain. CDR1 MDHEN and CDR2 SYDVKM come from the germline V gene. Trimming took 2 bases from V and 14 from J, leaving 18 bases between them. The CDR3 is 13 residues long. The CDR3 sequence: CASSLLTGIRGTF. The CDR3 bases are TGTGCCAGCAGTTTACTCACCGGGATCCGAGGGACCTTC.

The V call is TRBV3-1 (or the pseudogene TRBV3-2), the J call TRBJ2-7; 10 bases map to TRBD2. The CDR3 runs to 16 residues. Trimming cost V 0 bases and J 4 bases; bases outside gene matches: 6. From germline, CDR1 is LGHDT and CDR2 YNNKEL (reference sequence). The CDR3 reads CASSQDSASGGYEQYF. DNA for the CDR3: TGTGCCAGCAGCCAAGATTCGGCTAGCGGGGGTTACGAGCAGTACTTC.

V and J are TRBV30 and TRBJ2-7; 10 nucleotides line up with TRBD2. This CDR3 comprises 14 residues. Trimming took 3 bases from V and 4 from J; bases not matched to a gene: 6. Germline CDR1 and CDR2: GTSNPN and SVGIG (reference sequence). DNA of the CDR3: TGTGCCTGGAGGGAACTAGCGGGGCCATACGAGCAGTACTTC. Residues: CAWRELAGPYEQYF.

This clone was detected only a few times. The genes are TRBV30 and TRBJ1-6, with a possible D match to TRBD1 (5 bases). V was pared by 2 bases and J by 7 bases, with 12 bases between. The germline CDR1 and CDR2 sequences are GTSNPN and SVGIG (reference sequence). The CDR3 is 14 amino acids. CDR3 nucleotide sequence: TGTGCCTGGAGTATTCAGGGACTCAATTCACCCCTCCACTTT. It yields the protein CAWSIQGLNSPLHF.

The chain combines TRBV18 with TRBJ1-2, with a weak D call TRBD1 (6 bases). Trimming removed 3 bases at V and 6 bases at J, with 14 bases between. There are 14 residues in the CDR3. In germline, CDR1 is KGHSH, CDR2 LQKENI. In nucleotides, the CDR3 is TGTGCCAGCTCACCGGGCGGGGGCCTCCATGGCTACACCTTC. Protein product: CASSPGGGLHGYTF.

This clone has only a few counts. The chain couples TRBV6-5 to TRBJ2-1; 8 bases map to TRBD2. Unmatched junction bases numbered 10, after V lost 2 bases and J lost 7 bases. This CDR3 has 16 residues. The germline gives CDR1 MNHEY, CDR2 SVGAGI. Here the CDR3 reads CASSYRWRGAENEQFF. DNA for the CDR3: TGTGCCAGCAGTTACCGTTGGCGGGGGGCCGAAAATGAGCAGTTCTTC.

With respect to this clone: Other DNA sequences in the same sample also yield this CDR3. V usage is TRBV5-1 and J usage is TRBJ2-5, with D possibly TRBD2 on 7 matching bases. In germline, CDR1 is SGHRS, CDR2 YFSETQ. Trimming left V 2 bases short and J 2 bases short, with 10 bases between. There are 14 residues in the CDR3. CDR3 amino acids: CASSLEGGQETQYF. In DNA, the CDR3 is TGCGCCAGCAGCTTAGAGGGGGGGCAAGAGACCCAGTACTTC.